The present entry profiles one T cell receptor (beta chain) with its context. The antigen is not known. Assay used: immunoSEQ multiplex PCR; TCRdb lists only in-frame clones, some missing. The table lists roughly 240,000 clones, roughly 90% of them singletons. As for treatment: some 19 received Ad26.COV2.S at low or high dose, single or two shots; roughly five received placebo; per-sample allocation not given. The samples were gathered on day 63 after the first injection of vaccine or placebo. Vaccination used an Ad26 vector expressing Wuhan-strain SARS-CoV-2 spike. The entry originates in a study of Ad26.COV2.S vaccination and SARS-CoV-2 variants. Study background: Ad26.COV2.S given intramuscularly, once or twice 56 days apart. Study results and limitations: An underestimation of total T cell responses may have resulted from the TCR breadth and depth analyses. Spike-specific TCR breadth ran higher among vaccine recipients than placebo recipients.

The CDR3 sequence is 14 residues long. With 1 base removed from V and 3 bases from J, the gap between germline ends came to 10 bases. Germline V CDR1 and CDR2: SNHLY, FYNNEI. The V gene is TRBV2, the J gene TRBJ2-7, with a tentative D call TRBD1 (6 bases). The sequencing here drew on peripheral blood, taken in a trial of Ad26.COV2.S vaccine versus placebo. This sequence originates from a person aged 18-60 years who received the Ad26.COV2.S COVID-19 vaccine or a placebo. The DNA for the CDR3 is TGTGCCAGCAGTGAAGGGATAGGGGGCTACGAGCAGTACTTC. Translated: CASSEGIGGYEQYF.